This T cell receptor (beta chain) was observed in a study of neurological immune-mediated disorders. CDR3 length equals 16 residues. CDR1 DFQATT and CDR2 SNEGSKA come from the germline V gene (reference sequence). V shed 5 bases and J 0 bases; nucleotides not matched to a gene: 9. 5'RACE employing 10-nucleotide random UMIs yielded the cDNA. MiXCR, applied by TCRdb to the 5' RACE reads, yields one record per CDR3 protein. The sample lists about 76,000 distinct CDR3 sequences, roughly 15% occurring once. At least ten counts were recorded for this clonotype. Specimen: PBMCs. The receptor comes from a woman aged 40 to 55 in good health. The rearrangement links TRBV20-1 to TRBJ2-1, with TRBD2 identical over 8 bases. This CDR3 is CSALSGAELSYNEQFF. CDR3 nucleotide sequence: TGCAGTGCTCTTAGCGGGGCCGAACTCTCCTACAATGAGCAGTTCTTC.